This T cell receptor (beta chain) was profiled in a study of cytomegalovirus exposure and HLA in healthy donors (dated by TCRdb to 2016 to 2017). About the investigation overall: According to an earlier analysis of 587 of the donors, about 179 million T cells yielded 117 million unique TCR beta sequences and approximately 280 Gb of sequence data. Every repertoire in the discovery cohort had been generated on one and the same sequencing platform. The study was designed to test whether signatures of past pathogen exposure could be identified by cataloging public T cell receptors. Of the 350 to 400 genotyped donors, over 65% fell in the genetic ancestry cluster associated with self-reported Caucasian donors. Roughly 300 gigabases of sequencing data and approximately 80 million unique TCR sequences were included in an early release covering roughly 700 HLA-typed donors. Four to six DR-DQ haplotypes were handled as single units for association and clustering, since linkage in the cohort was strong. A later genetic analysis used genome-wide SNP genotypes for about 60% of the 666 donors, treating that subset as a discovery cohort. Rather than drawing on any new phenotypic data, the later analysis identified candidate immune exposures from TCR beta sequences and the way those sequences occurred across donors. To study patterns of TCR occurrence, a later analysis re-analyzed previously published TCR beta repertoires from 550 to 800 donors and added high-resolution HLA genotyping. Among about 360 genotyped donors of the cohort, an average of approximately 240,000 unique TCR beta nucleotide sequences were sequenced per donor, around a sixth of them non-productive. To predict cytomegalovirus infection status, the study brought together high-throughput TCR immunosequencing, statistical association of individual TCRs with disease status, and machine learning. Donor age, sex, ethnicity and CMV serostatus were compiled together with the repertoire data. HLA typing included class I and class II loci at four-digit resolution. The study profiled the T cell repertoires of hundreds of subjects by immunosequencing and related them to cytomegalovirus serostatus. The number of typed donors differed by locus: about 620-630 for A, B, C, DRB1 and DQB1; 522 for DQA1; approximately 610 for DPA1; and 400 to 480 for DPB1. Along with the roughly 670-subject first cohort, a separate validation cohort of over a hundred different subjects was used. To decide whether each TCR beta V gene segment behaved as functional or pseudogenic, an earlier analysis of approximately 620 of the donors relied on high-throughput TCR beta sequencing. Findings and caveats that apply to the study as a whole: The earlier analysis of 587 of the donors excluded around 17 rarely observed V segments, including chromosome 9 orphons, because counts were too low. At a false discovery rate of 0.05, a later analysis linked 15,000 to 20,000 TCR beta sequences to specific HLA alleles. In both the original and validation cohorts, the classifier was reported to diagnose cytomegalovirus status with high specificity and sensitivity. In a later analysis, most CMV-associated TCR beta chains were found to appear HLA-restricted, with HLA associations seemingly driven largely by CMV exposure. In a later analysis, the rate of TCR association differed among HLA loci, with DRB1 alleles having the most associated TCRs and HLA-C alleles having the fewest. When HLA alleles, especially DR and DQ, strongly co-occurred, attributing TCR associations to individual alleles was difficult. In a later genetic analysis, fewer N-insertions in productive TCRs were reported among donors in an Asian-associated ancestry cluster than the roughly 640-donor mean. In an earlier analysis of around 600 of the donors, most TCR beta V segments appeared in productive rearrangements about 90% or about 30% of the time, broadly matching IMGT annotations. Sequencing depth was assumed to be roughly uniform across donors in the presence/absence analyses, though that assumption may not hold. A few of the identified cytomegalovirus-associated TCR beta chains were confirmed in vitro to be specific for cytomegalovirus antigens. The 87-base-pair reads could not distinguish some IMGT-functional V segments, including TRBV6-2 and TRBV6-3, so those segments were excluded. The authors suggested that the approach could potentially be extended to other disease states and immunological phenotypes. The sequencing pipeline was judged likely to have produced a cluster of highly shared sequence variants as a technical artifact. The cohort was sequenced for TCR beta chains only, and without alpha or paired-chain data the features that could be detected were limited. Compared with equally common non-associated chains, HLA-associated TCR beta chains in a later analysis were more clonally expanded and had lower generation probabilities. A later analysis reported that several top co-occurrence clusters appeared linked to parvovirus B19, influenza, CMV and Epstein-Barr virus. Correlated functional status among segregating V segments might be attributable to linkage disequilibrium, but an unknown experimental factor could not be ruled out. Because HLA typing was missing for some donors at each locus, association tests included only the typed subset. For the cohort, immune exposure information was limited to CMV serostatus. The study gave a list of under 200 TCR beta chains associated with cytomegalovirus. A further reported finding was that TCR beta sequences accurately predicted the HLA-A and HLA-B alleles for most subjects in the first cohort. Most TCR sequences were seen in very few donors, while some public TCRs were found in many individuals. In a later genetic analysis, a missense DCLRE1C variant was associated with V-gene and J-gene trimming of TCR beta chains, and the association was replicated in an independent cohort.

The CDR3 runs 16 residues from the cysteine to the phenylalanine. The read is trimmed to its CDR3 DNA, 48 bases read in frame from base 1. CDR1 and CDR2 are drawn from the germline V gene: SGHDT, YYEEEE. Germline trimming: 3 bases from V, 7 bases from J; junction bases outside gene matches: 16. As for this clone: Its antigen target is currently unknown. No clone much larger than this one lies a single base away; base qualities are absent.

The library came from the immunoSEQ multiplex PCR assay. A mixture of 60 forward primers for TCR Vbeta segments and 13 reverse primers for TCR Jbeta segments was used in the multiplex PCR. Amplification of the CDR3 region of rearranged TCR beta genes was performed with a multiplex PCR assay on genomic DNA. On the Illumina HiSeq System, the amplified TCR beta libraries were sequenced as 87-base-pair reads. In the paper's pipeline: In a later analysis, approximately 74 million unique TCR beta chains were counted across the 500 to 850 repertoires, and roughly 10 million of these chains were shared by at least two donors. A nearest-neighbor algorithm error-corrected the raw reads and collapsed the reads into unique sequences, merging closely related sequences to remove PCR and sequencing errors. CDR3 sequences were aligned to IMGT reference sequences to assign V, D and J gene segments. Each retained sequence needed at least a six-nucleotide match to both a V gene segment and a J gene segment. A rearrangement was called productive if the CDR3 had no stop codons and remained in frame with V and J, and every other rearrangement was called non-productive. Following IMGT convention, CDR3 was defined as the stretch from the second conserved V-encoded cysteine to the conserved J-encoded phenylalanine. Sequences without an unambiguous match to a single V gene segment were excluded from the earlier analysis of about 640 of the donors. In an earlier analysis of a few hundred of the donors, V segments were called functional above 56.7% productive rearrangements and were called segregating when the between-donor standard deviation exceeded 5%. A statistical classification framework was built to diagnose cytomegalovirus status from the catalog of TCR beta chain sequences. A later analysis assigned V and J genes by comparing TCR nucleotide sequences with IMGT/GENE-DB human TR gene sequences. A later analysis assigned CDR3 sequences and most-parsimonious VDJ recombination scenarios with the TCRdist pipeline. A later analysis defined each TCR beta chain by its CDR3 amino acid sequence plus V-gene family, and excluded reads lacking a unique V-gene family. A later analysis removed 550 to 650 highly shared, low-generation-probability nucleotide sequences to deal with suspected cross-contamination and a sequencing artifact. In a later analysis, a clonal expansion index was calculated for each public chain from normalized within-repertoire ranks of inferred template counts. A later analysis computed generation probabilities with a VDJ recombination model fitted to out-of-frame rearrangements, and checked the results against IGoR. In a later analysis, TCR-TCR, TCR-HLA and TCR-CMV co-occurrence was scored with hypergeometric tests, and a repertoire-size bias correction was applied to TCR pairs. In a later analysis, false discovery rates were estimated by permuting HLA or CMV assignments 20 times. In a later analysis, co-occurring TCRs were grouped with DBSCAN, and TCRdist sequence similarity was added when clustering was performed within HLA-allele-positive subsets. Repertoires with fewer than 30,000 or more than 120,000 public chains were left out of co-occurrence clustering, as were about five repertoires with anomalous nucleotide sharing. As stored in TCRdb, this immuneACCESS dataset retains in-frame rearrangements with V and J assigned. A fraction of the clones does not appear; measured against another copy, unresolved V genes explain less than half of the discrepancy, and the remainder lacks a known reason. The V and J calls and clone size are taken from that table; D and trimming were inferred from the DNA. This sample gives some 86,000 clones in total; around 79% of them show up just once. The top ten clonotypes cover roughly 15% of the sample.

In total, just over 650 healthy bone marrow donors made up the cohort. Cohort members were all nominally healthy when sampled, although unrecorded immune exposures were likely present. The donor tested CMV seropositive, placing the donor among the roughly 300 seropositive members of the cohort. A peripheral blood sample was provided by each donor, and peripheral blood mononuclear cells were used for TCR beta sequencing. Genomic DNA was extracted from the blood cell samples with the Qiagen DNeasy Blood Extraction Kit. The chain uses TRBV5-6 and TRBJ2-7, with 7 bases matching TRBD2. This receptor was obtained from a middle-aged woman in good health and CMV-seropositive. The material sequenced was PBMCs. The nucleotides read TGTGCCAGCAGCTGGGCTCTAGCGGAGAACTACGGGGAGCAGTACTTC. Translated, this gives CASSWALAENYGEQYF.